This TCR beta chain was obtained from a study of T cell repertoires in cytomegalovirus infection (dated by TCRdb to between 2019 and 2020). For the study in its entirety: The HLA type of each donor mattered for the analysis, because public TCR beta signatures pointed to carriage of CMV infection along with the matching HLA type. On the study overall, not on this receptor specifically: In both this cohort and an independent cohort of approximately 350 donors, the cumulative frequency of public TCR beta family members distinguished carriers of CMV infection plus the relevant HLA type. In the ex vivo response, HLA-C-restricted CMV-specific TCR beta clonotypes were dominant, and in two of eight donors the single most frequent clonotype came from this HLA-C-restricted group.

For sequencing, an Illumina HiSeq 1500 was employed. TCRdb reprocessed the public reads (quality trimming at Q25 with fastp, clone calling with MiXCR) and kept in-frame beta chains. Each CDR3 protein appears once, grouped with its most common genes and DNA. This sample holds roughly 630,000 distinct CDR3 sequences; 20% to 25% were observed only once. Approximately 8.2% of the sample lies in the top ten. V is shortened by 0 bases, J by 3 bases, and the region joining them spans 15 bases. Spanning cysteine to phenylalanine, the CDR3 consists of 17 amino acids. The read is trimmed to its CDR3 DNA, 51 bases read in frame from base 1. CDR1 and CDR2 are read off the germline V gene as MGHRA and YSYEKL. Points on this clonotype: There is no known antigen for this receptor. The record has no base qualities; no much larger clone is one base away.

The receptor chain draws on TRBV4-1 and TRBJ2-1; matching of 6 bases hints at TRBD2 as the D gene. This receptor was obtained from a human donor in good health (CMV status not recorded). Some clones in this sample may be carry-over from other donors' samples. Sequenced: CD8+ T cells from PBMCs. In nucleotides, the sequence is TGCGCCAGCAGCCAAGACACCTCTGGCGGGGTCTACAATGAGCAGTTCTTC. Translated, it gives CASSQDTSGGVYNEQFF.